The 30 T cell receptor beta chains in this list originate from one sample, sequenced in a study of monozygotic twins with inflammatory bowel disease. TCRdb derives one entry per CDR3 protein from the 5' RACE reads, leaving out DNA. Recorded for this sample: about 380,000 distinct CDR3 sequences. Sequencing was done on a sample of blood. The receptor source for this set is a human donor with ulcerative colitis or Crohn's disease, or a healthy co-twin of an affected twin (not recorded which).

This chain's CDR3 is CASSYSSGEKFF. This chain uses TRBV6-5 with TRBJ2-1; TCRdb returns TRBD1, unconfirmable since there is no DNA. CDR3 length: 12 amino acids. The germline V gene encodes CDR1 MNHEY and CDR2 SVGAGI.

V usage is TRBV6-5 and J usage is TRBJ2-3. The CDR3 totals 16 residues. The germline gives CDR1 MNHEY, CDR2 SVGAGI. This CDR3 reads CASSYSGTGGTDTQYF.

The chain employs TRBV7-9 and TRBJ2-7. Germline loops: CDR1 SEHNR, CDR2 FQNEAQ (reference sequence). CDR3 length equals 15 residues. CDR3 sequence reads: CASSWGIRTSYEQYF.

V usage is TRBV14 and J usage is TRBJ2-3. The CDR3 consists of 14 residues. Germline V gene sequence: CDR1 SGHDN, CDR2 FVKESK. CDR3 sequence reads: CASSAGTFTDTQYF. Full variable domain (outside the CDR3, taken from reference TRBV14 and TRBJ2-3): EAGVTQFPSHSVIEKGQTVTLRCDPISGHDNLYWYRRVMGKEIKFLLHFVKESKQDESGMPNNRFLAERTGGTYSTLKVQPAELEDSGVYFCASSAGTFTDTQYFGPGTRLTVL.

The chain joins TRBV5-1 to TRBJ1-1; TCRdb gives TRBD1 as the D gene, but with no DNA this cannot be confirmed. CDR3 length: 14 amino acids. The V gene's germline CDR1 is SGHRS and CDR2 YFSETQ. CDR3: CASSLSGVVTEAFF.

The chain employs TRBV3-1 and TRBJ2-7. CDR3 length: 14 amino acids. Per germline, CDR1 LGHDT and CDR2 YNNKEL (reference sequence). CDR3: CASSQVQSSYEQYF.

The genes are TRBV5-1 and TRBJ1-3; TCRdb's D gene call, TRBD1, goes unchecked for lack of DNA. CDR3 size: 15 residues. Per germline, CDR1 SGHRS and CDR2 YFSETQ. The CDR3 is CASSLGGPRAYTIYF.

The J gene is TRBJ2-5, the V gene TRBV15; TCRdb proposes TRBD2, but this gene call is untestable without DNA. The CDR3 contains 16 residues. The germline V gene encodes CDR1 LNHNV and CDR2 YYDKDF (reference sequence). CDR3 region: CATSRALLAGGMTQYF.

This chain joins TRBV29-1 and TRBJ1-5; TCRdb calls TRBD1, which cannot be checked without DNA. The germline V gene has CDR1 SQVTM and CDR2 ANQGSEA. The CDR3 spans 13 residues. The CDR3: CSVAQGGDQPQHF.

This sequence joins TRBV20-1 and TRBJ2-6; the TCRdb D gene call, TRBD1, has no DNA to confirm it. CDR1 DFQATT and CDR2 SNEGSKA come from the germline V gene (reference sequence). This CDR3 is 14 amino acids long. CDR3 loop: CSASGGAGANVLTF.

This chain connects TRBV4-1 to TRBJ1-2; as DNA is missing, the TRBD1 call by TCRdb cannot be tested. The CDR3 extends over 15 amino acids. In germline, CDR1 is MGHRA, CDR2 YSYEKL. The CDR3: CASSQGGWGDYGYTF.

The rearrangement uses TRBV12-3 or TRBV12-4 and TRBJ2-1; TCRdb names TRBD1, which stays unverified in the absence of DNA. This CDR3 has 15 amino acids. CDR3 protein: CASSFVGAGPNEQFF.

V usage is TRBV20-1 and J usage is TRBJ2-1; TCRdb names TRBD2, which stays unverified in the absence of DNA. Per germline, CDR1 DFQATT and CDR2 SNEGSKA (reference sequence). CDR3 size: 16 residues. This chain's CDR3 is CSARDGPSGDHNEQFF.

The chain joins TRBV9 to TRBJ1-5; there is no DNA to check the TCRdb D call of TRBD1. The CDR3 contains 14 residues. The germline V gene encodes CDR1 SGDLS and CDR2 YYNGEE. This chain's CDR3 is CASSVDWGDQPQHF.

The J gene is TRBJ1-5, the V gene TRBV12-3 or TRBV12-4; with no DNA, the TCRdb D assignment of TRBD1 cannot be verified. This CDR3 comprises 14 residues. CDR3 sequence: CASSFGTGIQPQHF.

The V call is TRBV20-1, the J call TRBJ1-5. This CDR3 spans 15 amino acids. Germline V gene sequence: CDR1 DFQATT, CDR2 SNEGSKA (reference sequence). CDR3 region: CSASFGMGFNQPQHF.

The rearrangement uses TRBV20-1 and TRBJ2-3; TCRdb lists TRBD1, though no DNA is available to test this call. The CDR3 is 13 amino acids. CDR1 is DFQATT, CDR2 SNEGSKA, per germline (reference sequence). This CDR3 is CSAPRDNRDTQYF.

The V gene is TRBV18, the J gene TRBJ1-5; no DNA is available, so the TRBD1 call from TCRdb remains unchecked. Germline values: CDR1 KGHSH, CDR2 LQKENI. The CDR3 spans 16 residues. The CDR3 reads CASSPQGAGSNQPQHF.

The V call is TRBV21-1, the J call TRBJ2-7; as DNA is missing, the TRBD1 call by TCRdb cannot be tested. TRBV21-1 is reported as a pseudogene. CDR3 size: 18 residues. The CDR3 here is CASSKTEGSEGGIGEQYF.

This chain uses TRBV12-3 or TRBV12-4 with TRBJ1-1; as DNA is missing, the TRBD1 call by TCRdb cannot be tested. The CDR3 sequence is 13 residues long. The CDR3 spells CASSLAQGRAAFF.

This sequence joins TRBV12-3 or TRBV12-4 and TRBJ2-5; as DNA is missing, the TRBD1 call by TCRdb cannot be tested. The CDR3 runs to 15 residues. Here the CDR3 reads CASSLFGQGAETQYF.

CDR3 residues: CASSFYRSYNEQFF. The chain combines TRBV7-2 with TRBJ2-1. The length of the CDR3 is 14 residues. In germline, CDR1 is SGHTA, CDR2 FQGNSA.

The chain uses TRBV4-2 and TRBJ2-5; TCRdb's D call of TRBD2 is untestable without DNA. Germline V CDR1 and CDR2: LGHNA, YNFKEQ. The CDR3 extends over 15 amino acids. CDR3 residues: CASSYGTSGEETQYF.

V and J are TRBV2 and TRBJ1-2. CDR1 is SNHLY and CDR2 is FYNNEI in the germline V gene. The CDR3 extends over 15 amino acids. This CDR3 reads CASSDSWASDYGYTF.

This chain connects TRBV7-2 to TRBJ1-6; without DNA, the TCRdb call of TRBD1 cannot be checked. The CDR3 contains 14 residues. CDR1 and CDR2 (germline): SGHTA, FQGNSA. The CDR3 reads CASSTRTGGPPLHF.

The CDR3 loop is CASSFAGDEKLFF. The gene calls are TRBV5-1 and TRBJ1-4; with no DNA, the TCRdb D assignment of TRBD1 cannot be verified. The CDR3 runs 13 residues. Germline CDR1 reads SGHRS; CDR2 reads YFSETQ.

The J gene is TRBJ2-7, the V gene TRBV28; as DNA is missing, the TRBD1 call by TCRdb cannot be tested. The CDR3 covers 14 residues. The germline CDR1 and CDR2 sequences are MDHEN and SYDVKM. The CDR3 here is CASSPFVRDYEQYF.

The chain recombines TRBV4-3 with TRBJ2-5; TCRdb indicates TRBD2, and absent DNA this call remains unverified. This CDR3 contains 16 residues. Germline values: CDR1 LGHNA, CDR2 YSLEER. CDR3 in amino acids: CASSQGSGLALETQYF.

CDR3 protein: CASSPGQGSTPSTDTQYF. The chain employs TRBV18 and TRBJ2-3; the TCRdb D gene call, TRBD1, has no DNA to confirm it. The CDR3 runs to 18 residues. The germline V gene has CDR1 KGHSH and CDR2 LQKENI.

The V gene is TRBV15, the J gene TRBJ2-2; the TRBD1 assignment by TCRdb is unverifiable without DNA. CDR3 length: 18 amino acids. Germline V lookup: CDR1 LNHNV, CDR2 YYDKDF (reference sequence). CDR3 amino acids: CATSRAPSQGFDTGELFF.